Reported below is one TCR beta chain. This entry belongs to a study of blood T cell repertoires in COVID-19. Sequencing was performed with immunoSEQ multiplex PCR; in TCRdb, only in-frame clones are kept and a portion is missing. Of 350,000 or so clones detected, approximately 89% appear once; the ten largest clones hold 3% to 4.5%. Germline values: CDR1 SGHAT, CDR2 FQNNGV. This CDR3 has 15 amino acids. The V gene end was trimmed by 1 base and the J gene end by 3 bases; junction bases not matched to a gene: 4. Sequenced input: peripheral blood. The rearrangement joins TRBV11-2 to TRBJ2-3; 7 positions match TRBD1. This sequence was found in an older woman with COVID-19, enrolled during active disease. The CDR3 loop is CASSLVQGRTDTQYF. CDR3 in DNA: TGTGCCAGCAGCTTAGTACAGGGGCGGACAGATACGCAGTATTTT. The full variable domain, in which reference TRBV11-2 and TRBJ2-3 provide the parts outside the CDR3, is EAGVAQSPRYKIIEKRQSVAFWCNPISGHATLYWYQQILGQGPKLLIQFQNNGVVDDSQLPKDRFSAERLKGVDSTLKIQPAKLEDSAVYLCASSLVQGRTDTQYFGPGTRLTVL.